A single sample is the source of the 32 T cell receptor beta chains below, sequenced in a study of blood T cell repertoires in COVID-19. The assay was immunoSEQ multiplex PCR, and TCRdb's table has in-frame clones only and misses some. This sample carries over 85,000 clones, 88% of them seen once, and the ten largest clones take 3% to 4%. The sequenced sample consisted of peripheral blood. These receptors originate from a woman aged 50 to 60 with acute or convalescent COVID-19.

The chain uses TRBV19 and TRBJ2-7, with TRBD1 as a possible D gene (5 bases). There are 15 residues in the CDR3. The germline CDR1 and CDR2 sequences are LNHDA and SQIVND (reference sequence). V lost 4 bases to trimming and J lost 4 bases, with 17 bases between them. CDR3 nucleotide sequence: TGTGCCAGTAGTAAAAGTACAGGTCCCGGGTACGAGCAGTACTTC. Translation: CASSKSTGPGYEQYF. Drawing the rest from reference TRBV19 and TRBJ2-7, the complete variable domain is DGGITQSPKYLFRKEGQNVTLSCEQNLNHDAMYWYRQDPGQGLRLIYYSQIVNDFQKGDIAEGYSVSREKKESFPLTVTSAQKNPTAFYLCASSKSTGPGYEQYFGPGTRLTVT.

The chain recombines TRBV29-1 with TRBJ1-4; D may be TRBD1 (5 bases). The CDR3 loop spans 16 amino acids. The V gene lost 7 bases and the J gene lost 0 bases, with 18 bases spanning the gap. In germline, CDR1 is SQVTM, CDR2 ANQGSEA. CDR3 region: CSATSGTAATNEKLFF. CDR3 sequence (DNA): TGCAGCGCCACGAGCGGGACCGCCGCAACTAATGAAAAACTGTTTTTT.

The CDR3 DNA reads as TGTGCCAGCAGCCGAGGGGACAGATTATTTGACTACGAGCAGTACTTC. Protein: CASSRGDRLFDYEQYF. The chain couples TRBV5-6 to TRBJ2-7; 7 bases are a match to TRBD1. CDR1 SGHDT and CDR2 YYEEEE come from the germline V gene. This CDR3 is built from 16 residues. The V gene end was trimmed by 4 bases and the J gene end by 3 bases; junction bases not matched to a gene: 13.

The genes are TRBV18 and TRBJ2-5; 15 bases fit TRBD2. This CDR3 comprises 16 residues. V trimming: 2 bases; J trimming: 5 bases; junction bases outside the gene matches: 3. Germline V gene data show CDR1 as KGHSH and CDR2 as LQKENI. DNA for the CDR3: TGTGCCAGCTCACCAGGACTAGCGGGAGGGCCGGAGACCCAGTACTTC. Its translation is CASSPGLAGGPETQYF. Supplemented by reference TRBV18 and TRBJ2-5, the full variable domain reads NAGVMQNPRHLVRRRGQEARLRCSPMKGHSHVYWYRQLPEEGLKFMVYLQKENIIDESGMPKERFSAEFPKEGPSILRIQQVVRGDSAAYFCASSPGLAGGPETQYFGPGTRLLVL.

The chain is built from TRBV3-1 (or the pseudogene TRBV3-2) and TRBJ2-1, with D possibly matching TRBD2 (6 bases). The germline V and J ends were trimmed by 1 base and 5 bases, with 12 bases remaining between them. Per germline, CDR1 LGHDT and CDR2 YNNKEL (reference sequence). This CDR3 spans 15 amino acids. Here the CDR3 reads CASSQGRGANNEQFF. The CDR3 DNA is TGTGCCAGCAGCCAAGGGCGGGGAGCTAACAATGAGCAGTTCTTC.

The gene calls are TRBV25-1 and TRBJ1-6; D ambiguous. There are 12 residues in the CDR3. V was trimmed by 6 bases and J by 10 bases, leaving 10 bases between them. Germline CDR1 and CDR2: MGHDK and SYGVNS. CDR3 in DNA: TGTGCCAGCAGGGGCCCTGGATCACCCCTCCACTTT. It specifies CASRGPGSPLHF.

The J gene is TRBJ1-1, the V gene TRBV11-3; D ambiguous. Germline lookup yields CDR1 SGHNT and CDR2 YENEEA. The CDR3 covers 13 residues. V lost 3 bases, J lost 1 base, and 6 bases lay in between. This CDR3 is CASSFQENTEAFF. The DNA for the CDR3 is TGTGCCAGCAGCTTTCAGGAGAACACTGAAGCTTTCTTT.

This sequence joins TRBV6-6 and TRBJ2-6, with TRBD1 matching 8 bases. There are 17 residues in the CDR3. Losses at the gene ends were 5 bases for V and 3 bases for J; bases not matched to a gene: 9. The germline V gene encodes CDR1 MNHNY and CDR2 SVGAGI (reference sequence). CDR3 DNA: TGTGCCAGCAGTCGCGTTGCAGGGGGCGATGGGGCCAACGTCCTGACTTTC. Translation gives CASSRVAGGDGANVLTF.

This clone was seen a single time. The chain is built from TRBV5-1 and TRBJ1-2, with D unresolved. Trimming removed 3 bases at V and 4 bases at J, with 13 bases between. CDR1 and CDR2 from the germline V gene are SGHRS and YFSETQ. CDR3 size: 14 residues. CDR3 in DNA: TGCGCCAGCAGCTCCCCCAGCGGAGCCTATGGCTACACCTTC. Translating gives CASSSPSGAYGYTF.

V usage is TRBV9 and J usage is TRBJ2-5; 7 bases are shared with TRBD2. J gave up 2 bases and V 0 bases, and 4 bases lay outside the gene matches. Germline V lookup: CDR1 SGDLS, CDR2 YYNGEE. The CDR3 covers 15 residues. The CDR3 bases are TGTGCCAGCAGCGTAGTGGCGGGGGTACAAGAGACCCAGTACTTC. It is translated as CASSVVAGVQETQYF. Full variable domain (missing parts from reference TRBV9 and TRBJ2-5): DSGVTQTPKHLITATGQRVTLRCSPRSGDLSVYWYQQSLDQGLQFLIQYYNGEERAKGNILERFSAQQFPDLHSELNLSSLELGDSALYFCASSVVAGVQETQYFGPGTRLLVL.

This chain joins TRBV3-1 (or the pseudogene TRBV3-2) and TRBJ1-5, with 8 bases matching TRBD1. Germline V lookup: CDR1 LGHDT, CDR2 YNNKEL (reference sequence). The V segment lost 4 bases and the J segment 5 bases; nucleotides outside the gene matches: 10. The CDR3 is 16 residues long. CDR3 sequence: CASSRKVQGGHQPQHF. The DNA of the CDR3 is TGTGCCAGCAGCCGGAAGGTACAGGGGGGGCATCAGCCCCAGCATTTT.

The chain employs TRBV29-1 and TRBJ2-1; TRBD1 matches at 7 bases. The V gene end was trimmed by 6 bases and the J gene end by 3 bases; junction bases not matched to a gene: 8. The CDR3 has 14 residues. Germline assignment: CDR1 SQVTM and CDR2 ANQGSEA. The CDR3 reads CSVGAGGDYNEQFF. CDR3 bases: TGCAGCGTGGGGGCAGGGGGAGACTACAATGAGCAGTTCTTC.

The chain employs TRBV28 and TRBJ1-5, with D hard to call. Germline assignment: CDR1 MDHEN and CDR2 SYDVKM. V lost 3 bases to trimming and J lost 4 bases, with 13 bases between them. The CDR3 consists of 15 residues. The CDR3 sequence: CASSLWQAGNQPQHF. CDR3 DNA sequence: TGTGCCAGCAGTTTGTGGCAGGCGGGTAATCAGCCCCAGCATTTT.

The CDR3 loop is CASSYRASRNEQFF. The DNA of the CDR3 is TGTGCCAGCAGCTATCGGGCTAGCCGCAATGAGCAGTTCTTC. The rearrangement links TRBV7-2 to TRBJ2-1; TRBD2 is a possible D gene (5 bases). Between the trimmed V and J ends, which lost 4 bases and 6 bases, there was a span of 13 bases. CDR3 length: 14 amino acids. Germline CDR1 reads SGHTA; CDR2 reads FQGNSA.

The rearrangement links TRBV25-1 to TRBJ2-7, with D perhaps matching TRBD1 (6 bases). The CDR3 covers 15 residues. Germline-derived CDR1 and CDR2 are MGHDK and SYGVNS. The germline V and J ends were trimmed by 6 bases and 6 bases, with 21 bases remaining between them. The CDR3 DNA sequence: TGTGCCAGCAGATCAACAGGGAGCTGGTCCAGCGAGCAGTACTTC. Amino acid sequence: CASRSTGSWSSEQYF.

The rearrangement links TRBV7-6 to TRBJ2-3, with D possibly matching TRBD2 (6 bases). The CDR3 extends over 14 amino acids. The V gene lost 5 bases and the J gene lost 2 bases, with 11 bases spanning the gap. Germline CDR1 SGHVS, CDR2 FNYEAQ. CDR3 sequence: CASSPLAVTDTQYF. The CDR3 coding sequence is TGTGCCAGCAGCCCCTTAGCGGTCACAGATACGCAGTATTTT.

The V call is TRBV7-9, the J call TRBJ2-6; 10 nucleotides line up with TRBD2. J gave up 3 bases and V 8 bases, and 4 bases lay outside the gene matches. Looked up from germline, CDR1 is SEHNR and CDR2 is FQNEAQ (reference sequence). The CDR3 spans 15 residues. The CDR3 loop reads CASLLAGVGANVLTF. Written as DNA, the CDR3 is TGTGCCAGCCTCCTAGCGGGAGTTGGGGCCAACGTCCTGACTTTC.

This clone has only one observation. The chain recombines TRBV4-1 with TRBJ1-2, with a possible D match to TRBD1 (5 bases). V dropped 3 bases and J dropped 0 bases, with 11 bases sitting between them. The CDR3 extends over 15 amino acids. The germline gives CDR1 MGHRA, CDR2 YSYEKL. The CDR3 spells CASSQTDSPNYGYTF. For the CDR3, the DNA is TGCGCCAGCAGCCAGACAGATAGTCCTAACTATGGCTACACCTTC.

The rearrangement joins TRBV19 to TRBJ1-1; D may be TRBD1 (6 bases). The V end was cut by 7 bases, the J end by 1 base, with 16 bases between. The CDR3 has 15 amino acids. Germline-derived CDR1 and CDR2 are LNHDA and SQIVND (reference sequence). The CDR3 DNA follows: TGTGCCAGTAAAAACAGGGCGGAGAGGAACACTGAAGCTTTCTTT. Amino acids: CASKNRAERNTEAFF.

This chain connects TRBV19 to TRBJ2-7, with 8 bases matching TRBD2. CDR3 length: 13 amino acids. Germline values: CDR1 LNHDA, CDR2 SQIVND (reference sequence). V trimming: 6 bases; J trimming: 0 bases; junction bases outside the gene matches: 1. The CDR3 loop is CASRAGGSYEQYF. The CDR3 bases are TGTGCCAGTAGGGCGGGAGGCTCCTACGAGCAGTACTTC.

The chain uses TRBV7-8 and TRBJ1-1, with 10 bases matching TRBD1. With V trimmed by 0 bases and J by 5 bases, 6 bases remained unmatched. This CDR3 is built from 16 residues. The germline V gene encodes CDR1 SGHVS and CDR2 FQNEAQ. This CDR3 is CASSLAGQGVRTEAFF. CDR3 nucleotides: TGTGCCAGCAGCTTAGCTGGACAGGGGGTGAGGACTGAAGCTTTCTTT.

This clone was found a few times. This chain uses TRBV19 with TRBJ1-1, with 9 bases that match TRBD1. This CDR3 comprises 14 residues. CDR1 LNHDA and CDR2 SQIVND come from the germline V gene (reference sequence). The V segment lost 5 bases and the J segment 6 bases; nucleotides outside the gene matches: 7. The CDR3 loop reads CASSLWDRASEAFF. The DNA of the CDR3 is TGTGCCAGTAGTCTCTGGGACAGGGCTTCTGAAGCTTTCTTT.

The rearrangement joins TRBV18 to TRBJ2-1; weak D call: TRBD2 (6 bases). This CDR3 spans 16 amino acids. CDR1 is KGHSH, CDR2 LQKENI, per germline. V lost 3 bases to trimming and J lost 6 bases, with 18 bases between them. The CDR3 DNA is TGTGCCAGCTCACCCGCCCTTGGCGGGACCGGCAATGAGCAGTTCTTC. Its translation: CASSPALGGTGNEQFF.

This clone was detected only a few times. The gene calls are TRBV6-4 and TRBJ2-1; TRBD2 aligns across 15 bases. Germline loops: CDR1 MRHNA, CDR2 SNTAGT. The CDR3 sequence is 15 residues long. J lost 9 bases, V lost 6 bases, and 6 bases had no gene match. CDR3 sequence reads: CASSAGTSGRIEQFF. CDR3 coding DNA: TGTGCCAGCAGCGCCGGGACTAGCGGGAGGATTGAGCAGTTCTTC.

The genes are TRBV28 and TRBJ1-5; TRBD1 matches 9 bases. The CDR3 is 15 residues long. The V gene's germline CDR1 is MDHEN and CDR2 SYDVKM. The V and J ends lost 6 bases and 3 bases, in that order; junction bases with no gene match: 6. The CDR3 coding sequence is TGTGCCAGCAGCCAAGGGACAGGGAACAATCAGCCCCAGCATTTT. It is translated as CASSQGTGNNQPQHF.

The V call is TRBV5-5, the J call TRBJ2-1, with TRBD2 identical over 7 bases. The CDR3 is made up of 14 amino acids. The germline gives CDR1 SGHKS, CDR2 YYEKEE (reference sequence). Germline trimming cut 5 bases from V and 6 bases from J; bases unmatched to any gene: 8. The CDR3 reads CASSQDSGPNEQFF. The CDR3 nucleotides are TGTGCCAGCAGTCAGGATAGCGGGCCCAATGAGCAGTTCTTC.

J is TRBJ2-2 and V is TRBV2, with 11 bases that match TRBD2. Germline CDR1 and CDR2: SNHLY and FYNNEI. V gave up 5 bases and J gave up 7 bases; unmatched junction bases: 12. This CDR3 comprises 17 residues. CDR3 amino acids: CASSRPSGRPGGGELFF. The CDR3 region has the DNA TGTGCCAGCAGTCGCCCTAGCGGGAGGCCAGGGGGCGGGGAGCTGTTTTTT. Filled out from reference TRBV2 and TRBJ2-2, the complete variable domain reads EPEVTQTPSHQVTQMGQEVILRCVPISNHLYFYWYRQILGQKVEFLVSFYNNEISEKSEIFDDQFSVERPDGSNFTLKIRSTKLEDSAMYFCASSRPSGRPGGGELFFGEGSRLTVL.

The chain combines TRBV6-6 with TRBJ1-6; D is undetermined. This CDR3 is 14 amino acids long. The germline V and J ends were trimmed by 6 bases and 0 bases, with 6 bases remaining between them. Per the germline V gene, CDR1 is MNHNY and CDR2 is SVGAGI (reference sequence). Written as DNA, the CDR3 is TGTGCCAGCAGGGCGGACTCCTATAATTCACCCCTCCACTTT. Its protein product is CASRADSYNSPLHF.

The rearrangement joins TRBV5-1 to TRBJ1-6; 7 nucleotides match TRBD1. This CDR3 is 13 amino acids long. The germline CDR1 and CDR2 sequences are SGHRS and YFSETQ. The V gene end was trimmed by 4 bases and the J gene end by 9 bases; junction bases not matched to a gene: 4. DNA for the CDR3: TGCGCCAGCAGCACAAACAGGGGTTCACCCCTCCACTTT. Protein sequence: CASSTNRGSPLHF. The complete variable domain, with remaining parts taken from reference TRBV5-1 and TRBJ1-6, reads KAGVTQTPRYLIKTRGQQVTLSCSPISGHRSVSWYQQTPGQGLQFLFEYFSETQRNKGNFPGRFSGRQFSNSRSEMNVSTLELGDSALYLCASSTNRGSPLHFGNGTRLTVT.

This sequence joins TRBV5-4 and TRBJ2-2; TRBD2 matches at 13 bases. The CDR3 totals 16 residues. Trimming at V came to 4 bases and at J to 6 bases, leaving 6 bases not matched to a gene. The V gene's germline CDR1 is SGHNT and CDR2 YYREEE (reference sequence). This CDR3 is CASSLGLAGVPGELFF. The CDR3 nucleotides read TGTGCCAGCAGCCTAGGACTAGCGGGAGTGCCCGGGGAGCTGTTTTTT. The whole variable domain, remainder taken from reference TRBV5-4 and TRBJ2-2, is ETGVTQSPTHLIKTRGQQVTLRCSSQSGHNTVSWYQQALGQGPQFIFQYYREEENGRGNFPPRFSGLQFPNYSSELNVNALELDDSALYLCASSLGLAGVPGELFFGEGSRLTVL.

This chain joins TRBV7-2 and TRBJ2-2, with 8 bases lining up with TRBD1. In germline, CDR1 is SGHTA, CDR2 FQGNSA. V was clipped by 5 bases and J by 4 bases; unmatched bases: 6. CDR3 length: 15 residues. In DNA, the CDR3 is TGTGCCAGCAGCATGACAGGGGCCGGCACCGGGGAGCTGTTTTTT. This encodes CASSMTGAGTGELFF.

This clone was detected only a few times. The V call is TRBV3-1 (or the pseudogene TRBV3-2), the J call TRBJ1-1, with D possibly matching TRBD1 (5 bases). This CDR3 contains 13 residues. V was shortened by 2 bases and J by 6 bases, with 10 bases between the two germline ends. Germline CDR1 is LGHDT and CDR2 is YNNKEL (reference sequence). The CDR3 DNA reads as TGTGCCAGCAGCCAACCAGGGCAGCCTGAAGCTTTCTTT. Translated: CASSQPGQPEAFF.